This TCR beta chain derives from a study of radiotherapy plus CTLA-4 blockade in lung cancer. As for the study in general: Disease control was achieved by about 29% of patients, and objective responses by about 19%.

Here immunoSEQ multiplex PCR was the method, and the copy in TCRdb shows in-frame clones only, minus some. The table has around 43,000 clones, under 80% seen once; the top ten hold around 8.9%. J lost 6 bases, V lost 3 bases, and 5 bases had no gene match. Germline V gives CDR1 MDHEN, CDR2 SYDVKM. This CDR3 is built from 15 residues. Patients in the study, people with chemo-refractory metastatic non-small-cell lung cancer, received focal radiation plus ipilimumab CTLA-4 blockade. Study conclusions and caveats: Early clone dynamics of blood T cells, plus interferon-beta, reportedly predicted response best. Blood TCR clones of tumor origin expanded after radiotherapy plus ipilimumab.

In regard to this clone: Its antigen is still unknown.

This clonotype was obtained from a human donor with non-small cell lung cancer who had stable disease on radiotherapy plus ipilimumab. Sample: peripheral blood, taken from a patient treated with radiotherapy plus ipilimumab. The rearrangement uses TRBV28 and TRBJ1-4; 9 nucleotides align to TRBD1. CDR3 in amino acids: CASSFETGGDEKLFF. The CDR3 DNA sequence: TGTGCCAGCAGTTTTGAAACAGGGGGCGATGAAAAACTGTTTTTT.